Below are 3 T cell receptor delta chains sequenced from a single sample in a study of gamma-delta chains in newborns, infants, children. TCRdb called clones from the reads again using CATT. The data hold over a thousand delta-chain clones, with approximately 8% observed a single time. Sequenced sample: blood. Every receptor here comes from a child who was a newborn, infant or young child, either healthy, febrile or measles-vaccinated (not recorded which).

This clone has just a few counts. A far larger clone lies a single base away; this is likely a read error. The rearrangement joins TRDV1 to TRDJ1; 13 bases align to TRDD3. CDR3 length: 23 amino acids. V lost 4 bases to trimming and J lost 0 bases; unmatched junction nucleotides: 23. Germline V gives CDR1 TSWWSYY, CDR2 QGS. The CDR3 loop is CALGVDLPTSTGGYGEYTDKLIF. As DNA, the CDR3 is TGTGCTCTTGGGGTCGACCTTCCTACCAGTACTGGGGGATACGGTGAGTACACCGATAAACTCATCTTT.

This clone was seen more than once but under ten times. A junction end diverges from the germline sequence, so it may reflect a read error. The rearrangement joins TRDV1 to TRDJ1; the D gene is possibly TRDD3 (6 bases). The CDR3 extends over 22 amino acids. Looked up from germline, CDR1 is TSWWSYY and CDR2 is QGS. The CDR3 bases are TGTGCTCTTGGGCCCAAGTTTCCCCAAGGTGATTGTAAGCACCCCTGGGGCGATAAACCCATCTTT. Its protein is CALGPKFPQGDCKHPWGDKPIF.

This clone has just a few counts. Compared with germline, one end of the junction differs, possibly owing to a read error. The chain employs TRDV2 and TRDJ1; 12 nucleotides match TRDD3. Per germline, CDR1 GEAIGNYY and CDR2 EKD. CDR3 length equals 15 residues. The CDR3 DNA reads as TGTGCCTATGACTACGTACTGGGGGATACCGATGAACTCATCTTT. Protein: CAYDYVLGDTDELIF.